This is a list of T cell receptor beta chains from one sample in a study of T cells in Graves' hyperthyroidism and ophthalmopathy. Using its own MiXCR run on the multiplex PCR reads, TCRdb lists one record per CDR3 protein. The top ten hold about 20% of the sample, which has 450,000 to 700,000 distinct CDR3 sequences, about 43% seen once. The sample was peripheral blood or thyroid tissue (not recorded which). The receptors originated from an adult woman with Graves' disease, either hyperthyroidism or ophthalmopathy (not recorded which). Both conserved end residues are part of each CDR3. A D gene is named only where the DNA matches it firmly. For some rows the clone size is stated as once, few or many, or as a class when expanded; others skip it.

V gene: TRBV9
J gene: TRBJ1-2
D gene: NA
clone size: few
CDR3 protein: CASSGSRDGGLYGYTF
CDR3 DNA: TGTGCCAGCAGCGGATCCCGGGACGGGGGCCTCTATGGCTACACCTTC

V gene: TRBV5-1
J gene: TRBJ1-5
D gene: NA
clone size: many
CDR3 protein: CASSLGGDQPQHF
CDR3 DNA: TGTGCCAGCAGCTTGGGGGGGGATCAGCCCCAGCATTTT

V gene: TRBV2
J gene: TRBJ2-7
D gene: NA
clone size: many
CDR3 protein: CASSQGQVASLYEQYF
CDR3 DNA: TGTGCCAGCAGTCAAGGGCAGGTTGCATCCCTCTACGAGCAGTACTTC

V gene: TRBV28
J gene: TRBJ2-5
D gene: NA
clone size: NA
CDR3 protein: CASSAWGRADETQYF
CDR3 DNA: TGTGCCAGCAGCGCCTGGGGGCGCGCGGATGAGACCCAGTACTTC

V gene: TRBV6-5
J gene: TRBJ1-6
D gene: NA
clone size: many
CDR3 protein: CASSYGGLSPLHF
CDR3 DNA: TGTGCCAGCAGTTACGGGGGGCTTTCACCCCTCCACTTT

V gene: TRBV7-6
J gene: TRBJ2-5
D gene: NA
clone size: many
CDR3 protein: CASSLEGGELVTQYF
CDR3 DNA: TGTGCCAGCAGCTTAGAGGGGGGGGAGTTGGTGACCCAGTACTTC

V gene: TRBV5-5
J gene: TRBJ1-5
D gene: NA
clone size: many
CDR3 protein: CASSAQGGSQPQHF
CDR3 DNA: TGTGCCAGCAGCGCACAGGGAGGAAGCCAGCCCCAGCATTTT

V gene: TRBV19
J gene: TRBJ2-2
D gene: NA
clone size: NA
CDR3 protein: CASRVIANTGELFF
CDR3 DNA: TGTGCCAGTAGAGTCATCGCGAACACCGGGGAGCTGTTTTTT

V gene: TRBV15
J gene: TRBJ2-7
D gene: NA
clone size: few
CDR3 protein: CATSREGQYYEQYF
CDR3 DNA: TGTGCCACCAGCAGGGAAGGACAGTATTACGAGCAGTACTTC

V gene: TRBV7-6
J gene: TRBJ1-2
D gene: NA
clone size: NA
CDR3 protein: CASTRSGGYTF
CDR3 DNA: TGTGCCAGCACCAGGTCTGGCGGCTACACCTTC

V gene: TRBV12-3/TRBV12-4
J gene: TRBJ2-7
D gene: NA
clone size: NA
CDR3 protein: CASRRWGPYEQYF
CDR3 DNA: TGTGCCAGCCGGAGGTGGGGCCCCTACGAGCAGTACTTC